This passage covers 25 T cell receptor beta chains from one sample sequenced in a study of control samples from healthy donors and cancer patients. Some clones are missing from TCRdb's copy, which holds only in-frame ones; the method was immunoSEQ multiplex PCR. The sample contains about 94,000 clones, around nine tenths of which appear only once. The sample comprised blood. These receptors came from a young woman in good health.

The chain recombines TRBV14 with TRBJ1-1; unclear D gene. Between the trimmed V and J ends, which lost 0 bases and 0 bases, there was a span of 11 bases. The CDR3 sequence is 16 residues long. Germline V gives CDR1 SGHDN, CDR2 FVKESK. The CDR3 reads CASSQEVGHLNTEAFF. CDR3 DNA: TGTGCCAGCAGCCAAGAAGTCGGCCACTTGAACACTGAAGCTTTCTTT.

The chain joins TRBV7-2 to TRBJ2-3, with 7 bases aligning to TRBD2. Germline-derived CDR1 and CDR2 are SGHTA and FQGNSA. V was clipped by 4 bases and J by 0 bases; unmatched bases: 4. The CDR3 runs to 15 residues. The CDR3 sequence: CASSWGGDSTDTQYF. CDR3 coding DNA: TGTGCCAGCAGCTGGGGGGGGGATAGCACAGATACGCAGTATTTT.

The chain links TRBV7-9 to TRBJ2-5; 8 nucleotides agree with TRBD1. V dropped 5 bases and J dropped 3; count of bases not matched to a gene: 14. The length of the CDR3 is 17 residues. Germline V gene sequence: CDR1 SEHNR, CDR2 FQNEAQ (reference sequence). CDR3 sequence reads: CASSPIAPGGKKETQYF. The CDR3 bases are TGTGCCAGCAGCCCCATAGCTCCAGGGGGCAAAAAAGAGACCCAGTACTTC.

V usage is TRBV5-1 and J usage is TRBJ1-3, with D perhaps matching TRBD1 (5 bases). The CDR3 has 16 amino acids. Trimming took off 4 bases at V and 0 bases at J, with 14 bases between the two ends. CDR1 and CDR2 (germline): SGHRS, YFSETQ. Here the CDR3 reads CASSVTGPSSGNTIYF. In DNA, the CDR3 is TGCGCCAGCAGCGTCACAGGTCCCTCCTCTGGAAACACCATATATTTT.

This rearrangement joins TRBV5-8 to TRBJ1-4, with D uncertain. The germline V gene encodes CDR1 SGHTS and CDR2 YDEGEE. The CDR3 is 13 residues long. V lost 1 base and J 5 bases, leaving 6 bases between the germline ends. The CDR3 DNA reads TGTGCCAGCAGCTTGTGGGTAAATGAAAAACTGTTTTTT. Translated, it gives CASSLWVNEKLFF.

This chain links TRBV3-1 (or the pseudogene TRBV3-2) with TRBJ1-2, with unresolved D. Per germline, CDR1 LGHDT and CDR2 YNNKEL (reference sequence). The CDR3 contains 16 residues. Trimming shortened V by 0 bases and J by 4 bases, and 15 bases separated the two germline ends. CDR3: CASSQDSWVAAYGYTF. The CDR3 nucleotides are TGTGCCAGCAGCCAAGATTCTTGGGTGGCGGCCTATGGCTACACCTTC.

This rearrangement joins TRBV6-5 to TRBJ2-1; 7 nucleotides line up with TRBD1. Germline loops: CDR1 MNHEY, CDR2 SVGAGI. V shed 8 bases and J 7 bases; nucleotides not matched to a gene: 8. This CDR3 has 13 amino acids. In DNA, the CDR3 is TGTGCCAGCGAGGGGGCGCGGTCGAATGAGCAGTTCTTC. It specifies CASEGARSNEQFF.

The chain carries TRBV2 and TRBJ1-2, with unresolved D. Trimming pared 2 bases from V and 5 bases from J, leaving 6 bases between. The CDR3 is 12 residues long. Looked up from germline, CDR1 is SNHLY and CDR2 is FYNNEI. CDR3 sequence: CASSESFYGYTF. The CDR3 DNA reads TGTGCCAGCAGTGAATCTTTTTATGGCTACACCTTC.

The J gene is TRBJ2-1, the V gene TRBV7-2, with D uncertain. Germline V lookup: CDR1 SGHTA, CDR2 FQGNSA. CDR3 length equals 13 residues. Between the trimmed V and J ends, which lost 8 bases and 3 bases, there was a span of 11 bases. CDR3 amino acids: CASEFGYYNEQFF. CDR3 coding DNA: TGTGCCAGCGAATTTGGTTACTACAATGAGCAGTTCTTC.

The chain links TRBV14 to TRBJ1-1, with 7 bases identical to TRBD1. The CDR3 extends over 15 amino acids. Germline V gives CDR1 SGHDN, CDR2 FVKESK. Germline trimming cut 3 bases from V and 1 base from J; bases unmatched to any gene: 5. This CDR3 reads CASSQTTGRNTEAFF. In DNA form, the CDR3 reads TGTGCCAGCAGCCAGACGACAGGGCGGAACACTGAAGCTTTCTTT.

This chain connects TRBV11-2 to TRBJ1-5; a possible D gene is TRBD1 (6 bases). CDR1 and CDR2 (germline): SGHAT, FQNNGV. CDR3 size: 13 residues. V was shortened by 3 bases and J by 7 bases, with 10 bases between the two germline ends. In DNA, the CDR3 is TGTGCCAGCAGCTTTGGGGGGGCGCAGCCCCAGCATTTT. It encodes CASSFGGAQPQHF.

V gene TRBV5-1 combines with J gene TRBJ1-2; 9 bases agree with TRBD1. V lost 3 bases and J lost 7; bases outside the gene matches: 10. The germline CDR1 and CDR2 sequences are SGHRS and YFSETQ. This CDR3 has 15 amino acids. CDR3 sequence (DNA): TGCGCCAGCAGCTCTACTCAACAGGGGGCCTTTGGCTACACCTTC. It translates to CASSSTQQGAFGYTF.

In its sample, this clone was seen once. V usage is TRBV9 and J usage is TRBJ2-7, with a possible D match to TRBD1 (6 bases). V lost 6 bases and J lost 0, with 22 bases in between. This CDR3 has 17 amino acids. Germline V gene lookup returns CDR1 SGDLS and CDR2 YYNGEE. The CDR3 DNA sequence: TGTGCCAGCATATTCGGGTGTTTCGGACAGAGCTCCTACGAGCAGTACTTC. Translation gives CASIFGCFGQSSYEQYF.

The chain uses TRBV6-6 and TRBJ1-4, with D tentatively TRBD1 (6 bases). Germline V lookup: CDR1 MNHNY, CDR2 SVGAGI (reference sequence). The CDR3 has 15 amino acids. Trimming took 2 bases from V and 6 from J, leaving 13 bases between them. CDR3 nucleotide sequence: TGTGCCAGCAGTTACCTGGGGGGCTCTGATGAAAAACTGTTTTTT. It encodes CASSYLGGSDEKLFF.

The V gene is TRBV27, the J gene TRBJ2-3; D might be TRBD1 or TRBD2, each matching 5 bases. V was trimmed by 2 bases and J by 2 bases, leaving 11 bases between them. This CDR3 region has 15 residues. CDR1 is MNHEY, CDR2 SMNVEV, per germline (reference sequence). CDR3 nucleotides: TGTGCCAGCAGTTTAAGGGGACGCCACACAGATACGCAGTATTTT. It encodes CASSLRGRHTDTQYF.

As for this clone: This same CDR3 is encoded by further DNA sequences in the sample. The rearrangement joins TRBV20-1 to TRBJ2-3; possible D gene TRBD1, 5 bases. V lost 2 bases to trimming and J lost 6 bases, with 6 bases between them. Germline V gene lookup returns CDR1 DFQATT and CDR2 SNEGSKA (reference sequence). This CDR3 has 11 amino acids. CDR3 residues: CSARKGDTQYF. CDR3 sequence (DNA): TGCAGTGCTAGAAAGGGGGATACGCAGTATTTT.

The chain is built from TRBV4-2 and TRBJ1-1, with D perhaps TRBD1 (6 bases). The CDR3 loop spans 14 amino acids. Looked up from germline, CDR1 is LGHNA and CDR2 is YNFKEQ. Trimming removed 4 bases from V and 3 bases from J, with 12 bases in between. DNA for the CDR3: TGTGCCAGCAGCCGACTAGAGGGGGACACTGAAGCTTTCTTT. Translating gives CASSRLEGDTEAFF.

V usage is TRBV13 and J usage is TRBJ2-7; TRBD1 matches at 8 bases. CDR1 and CDR2 from the germline V gene are PRHDT and FYEKMQ (reference sequence). V lost 5 bases to trimming and J lost 3 bases; unmatched junction nucleotides: 6. CDR3 length equals 14 residues. DNA for the CDR3: TGTGCCAGCAGCATTAGACAGGGGAACTACGAGCAGTACTTC. Its protein product is CASSIRQGNYEQYF.

The genes are TRBV3-1 (or the pseudogene TRBV3-2) and TRBJ1-4, with 8 bases identical to TRBD1. Trimming removed 4 bases from V and 0 bases from J; junction bases left unmatched: 4. Per germline, CDR1 LGHDT and CDR2 YNNKEL (reference sequence). The CDR3 consists of 16 residues. The CDR3 reads CASSRGQGATNEKLFF. DNA of the CDR3: TGTGCCAGCAGCCGAGGACAGGGCGCAACTAATGAAAAACTGTTTTTT.

The chain joins TRBV9 to TRBJ1-1; 7 bases map to TRBD1. This CDR3 region has 14 residues. V shed 3 bases and J 1 base; nucleotides not matched to a gene: 3. Per the germline V gene, CDR1 is SGDLS and CDR2 is YYNGEE. The CDR3 loop reads CASSATGENTEAFF. CDR3 coding DNA: TGTGCCAGCAGCGCAACAGGGGAGAACACTGAAGCTTTCTTT.

This chain connects TRBV6-5 to TRBJ1-2; TRBD1 might be the D (6 bases). This CDR3 has 16 residues. Germline-derived CDR1 and CDR2 are MNHEY and SVGAGI. V was cut by 3 bases and J by 4 bases, with 18 bases left in between. The CDR3 reads CASSYSPLNRVYGYTF. CDR3 bases: TGTGCCAGCAGTTATTCTCCACTAAACAGGGTCTATGGCTACACCTTC.

The rearrangement links TRBV2 to TRBJ2-1, with a weak D call TRBD2 (6 bases). This CDR3 has 11 amino acids. Germline assignment: CDR1 SNHLY and CDR2 FYNNEI. The ends were cut back, 10 bases at V and 8 bases at J, with 12 bases in the middle. The CDR3: CATASDDEQFF. CDR3 coding DNA: TGTGCCACCGCTAGCGACGATGAGCAGTTCTTC.

The rearrangement links TRBV5-5 to TRBJ2-7; TRBD1 or TRBD2 may be the D gene (5 bases each). The germline V and J ends were trimmed by 4 bases and 4 bases, with 12 bases remaining between them. CDR1 is SGHKS, CDR2 YYEKEE, per germline (reference sequence). The CDR3 sequence is 13 residues long. CDR3 sequence: CASSEGRPYEQYF. The CDR3 DNA reads TGTGCCAGCAGCGAGGGACGGCCTTACGAGCAGTACTTC.

The V gene is TRBV19, the J gene TRBJ2-1; tentatively, D is TRBD1 or TRBD2 (5 bases each). This CDR3 has 16 amino acids. V gave up 7 bases and J gave up 1 base, with 17 bases separating them. The V gene's germline CDR1 is LNHDA and CDR2 SQIVND (reference sequence). CDR3 residues: CASTLDWDPSYNEQFF. Written as DNA, the CDR3 is TGTGCCAGTACCCTTGATTGGGACCCTTCCTACAATGAGCAGTTCTTC.

The V call is TRBV6-1, the J call TRBJ1-3; no firm D call. CDR3 length equals 13 residues. Germline CDR1 reads MNHNS; CDR2 reads SASEGT. V was pared by 2 bases and J by 9 bases, with 11 bases between. CDR3 sequence (DNA): TGTGCCAGCAGTGAAACACGGCGCCCCACCATATATTTT. Encoded protein: CASSETRRPTIYF.